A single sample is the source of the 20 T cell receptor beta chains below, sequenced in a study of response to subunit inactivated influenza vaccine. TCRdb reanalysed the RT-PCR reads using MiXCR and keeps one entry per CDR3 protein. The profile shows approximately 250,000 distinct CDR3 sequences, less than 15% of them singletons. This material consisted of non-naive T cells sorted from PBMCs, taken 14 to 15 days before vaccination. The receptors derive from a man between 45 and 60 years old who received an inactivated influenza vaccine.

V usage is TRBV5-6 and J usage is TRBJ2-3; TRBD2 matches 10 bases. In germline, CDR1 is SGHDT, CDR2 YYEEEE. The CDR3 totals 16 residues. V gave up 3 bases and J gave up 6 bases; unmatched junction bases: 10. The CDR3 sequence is CASSSELAGMGDTQYF. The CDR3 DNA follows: TGTGCCAGCAGCTCGGAACTAGCGGGGATGGGGGATACGCAGTATTTT. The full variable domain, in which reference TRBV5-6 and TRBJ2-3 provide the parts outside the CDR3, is DAGVTQSPTHLIKTRGQQVTLRCSPKSGHDTVSWYQQALGQGPQFIFQYYEEEERQRGNFPDRFSGHQFPNYSSELNVNALLLGDSALYLCASSSELAGMGDTQYFGPGTRLTVL.

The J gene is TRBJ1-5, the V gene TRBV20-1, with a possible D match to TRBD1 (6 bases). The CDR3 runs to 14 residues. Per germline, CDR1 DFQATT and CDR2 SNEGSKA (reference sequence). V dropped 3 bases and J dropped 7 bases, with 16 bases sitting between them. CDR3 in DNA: TGCAGTGCTAGCCAGCGGGGGCGAGGACAGCCCCAGCATTTT. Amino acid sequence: CSASQRGRGQPQHF.

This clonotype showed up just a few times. CDR3 protein: CSARDGGGRPPETQYF. CDR3 bases: TGCAGTGCTAGAGATGGGGGCGGGAGGCCCCCAGAGACCCAGTACTTC. The V call is TRBV20-1, the J call TRBJ2-5; 8 bases are a match to TRBD2. Unmatched junction bases numbered 10, after V lost 0 bases and J lost 4 bases. The germline V gene has CDR1 DFQATT and CDR2 SNEGSKA (reference sequence). The CDR3 covers 16 residues.

The CDR3 here is CASSPSGVAGGVSYNEQFF. The DNA of the CDR3 is TGTGCCAGCAGCCCTAGTGGGGTAGCGGGGGGTGTCTCCTACAATGAGCAGTTCTTC. The gene calls are TRBV11-1 and TRBJ2-1; 10 positions match TRBD2. This CDR3 is built from 19 residues. CDR1 is SGHAT, CDR2 FQDESV, per germline (reference sequence). The junction had 13 bases not matched to a gene; V was cut back by 5 bases and J by 0 bases.

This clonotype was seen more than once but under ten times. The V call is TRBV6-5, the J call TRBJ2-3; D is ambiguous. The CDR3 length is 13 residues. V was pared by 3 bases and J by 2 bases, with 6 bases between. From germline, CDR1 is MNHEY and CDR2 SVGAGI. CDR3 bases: TGTGCCAGCAGTTATGTCATCACAGATACGCAGTATTTT. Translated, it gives CASSYVITDTQYF.

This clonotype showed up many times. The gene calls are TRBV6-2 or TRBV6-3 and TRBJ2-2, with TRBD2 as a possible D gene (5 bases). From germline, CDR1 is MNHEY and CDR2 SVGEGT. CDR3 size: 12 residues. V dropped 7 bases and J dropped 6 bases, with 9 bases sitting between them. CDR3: CASKAGPGELFF. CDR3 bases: TGTGCCAGCAAGGCGGGTCCCGGGGAGCTGTTTTTT.

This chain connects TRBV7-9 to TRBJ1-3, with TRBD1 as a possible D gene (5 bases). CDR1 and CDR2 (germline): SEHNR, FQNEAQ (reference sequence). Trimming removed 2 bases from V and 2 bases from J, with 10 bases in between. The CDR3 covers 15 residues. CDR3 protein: CASSLPGLPGNTIYF. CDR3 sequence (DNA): TGTGCCAGCAGCTTACCAGGGTTACCTGGAAACACCATATATTTT.

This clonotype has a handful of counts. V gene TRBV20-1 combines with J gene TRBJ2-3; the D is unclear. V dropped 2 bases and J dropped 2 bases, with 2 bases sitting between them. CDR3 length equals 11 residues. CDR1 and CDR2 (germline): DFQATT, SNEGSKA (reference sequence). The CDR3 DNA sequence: TGCAGTGCTAGATACACAGATACGCAGTATTTT. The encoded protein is CSARYTDTQYF.

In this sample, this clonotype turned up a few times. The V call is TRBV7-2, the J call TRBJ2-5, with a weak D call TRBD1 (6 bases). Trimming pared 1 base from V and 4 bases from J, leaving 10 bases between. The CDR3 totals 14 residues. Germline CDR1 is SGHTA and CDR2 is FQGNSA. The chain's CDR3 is CASSLGAGVETQYF. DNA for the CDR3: TGTGCCAGCAGCTTAGGGGCAGGGGTAGAGACCCAGTACTTC.

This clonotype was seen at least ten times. CDR3: CASSQDWQSPEAFF. DNA of the CDR3: TGCGCCAGCAGCCAAGATTGGCAGTCCCCTGAAGCTTTCTTT. The V call is TRBV4-3, the J call TRBJ1-1; D ambiguous. V was shortened by 0 bases and J by 6 bases, with 11 bases between the two germline ends. The germline gives CDR1 LGHNA, CDR2 YSLEER. The CDR3 runs 14 residues.

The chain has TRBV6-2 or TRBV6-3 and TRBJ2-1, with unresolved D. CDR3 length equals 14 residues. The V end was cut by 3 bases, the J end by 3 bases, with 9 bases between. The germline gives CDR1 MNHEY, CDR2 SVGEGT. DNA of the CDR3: TGTGCCAGCAGTTATCCCGCCGGCTACAATGAGCAGTTCTTC. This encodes CASSYPAGYNEQFF.

The CDR3 reads CASTYLGVRNSPLHF. The CDR3 DNA reads TGTGCCAGCACCTATTTAGGGGTTCGGAATTCACCCCTCCACTTT. V gene TRBV28 combines with J gene TRBJ1-6; TRBD1 is a possible D gene (5 bases). Trimming stripped 7 bases from V and 7 bases from J, with 17 bases between. This CDR3 has 15 amino acids. The germline V gene has CDR1 MDHEN and CDR2 SYDVKM.

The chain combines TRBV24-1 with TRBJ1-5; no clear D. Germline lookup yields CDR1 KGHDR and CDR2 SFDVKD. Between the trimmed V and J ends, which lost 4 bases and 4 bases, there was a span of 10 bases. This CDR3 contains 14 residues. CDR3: CATSDVTVNQPQHF. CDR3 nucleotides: TGTGCCACCAGTGACGTAACAGTTAATCAGCCCCAGCATTTT.

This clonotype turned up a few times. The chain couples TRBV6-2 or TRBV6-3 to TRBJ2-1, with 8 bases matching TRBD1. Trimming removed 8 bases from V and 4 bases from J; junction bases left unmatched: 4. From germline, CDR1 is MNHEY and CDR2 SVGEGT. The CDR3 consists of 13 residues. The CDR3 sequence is CASLDRDYNEQFF. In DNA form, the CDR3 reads TGTGCCAGCCTGGACAGGGATTACAATGAGCAGTTCTTC.

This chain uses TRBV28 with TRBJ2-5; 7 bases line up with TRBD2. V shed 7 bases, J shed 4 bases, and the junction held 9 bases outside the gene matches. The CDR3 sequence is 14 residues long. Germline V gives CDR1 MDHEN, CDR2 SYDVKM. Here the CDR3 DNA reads TGTGCCAGCACCCCGAGTGGGGGGGGAGAGACCCAGTACTTC. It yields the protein CASTPSGGGETQYF.

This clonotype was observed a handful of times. The CDR3 nucleotides are TGCAGCGCGGGACGGATGAACACTGAAGCTTTCTTT. The encoded protein is CSAGRMNTEAFF. The chain employs TRBV29-1 and TRBJ1-1, with D perhaps matching TRBD1 (5 bases). The CDR3 consists of 12 residues. Germline CDR1 SQVTM, CDR2 ANQGSEA. Trimming cost V 7 bases and J 0 bases, with 9 bases left between them. The full variable domain, completed using reference TRBV29-1 and TRBJ1-1, is SAVISQKPSRDICQRGTSLTIQCQVDSQVTMMFWYRQQPGQSLTLIATANQGSEATYESGFVIDKFPISRPNLTFSTLTVSNMSPEDSSIYLCSAGRMNTEAFFGQGTRLTVV.

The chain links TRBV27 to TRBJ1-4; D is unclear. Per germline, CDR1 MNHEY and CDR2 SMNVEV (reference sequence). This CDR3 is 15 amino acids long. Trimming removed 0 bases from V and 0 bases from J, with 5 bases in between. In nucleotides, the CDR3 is TGTGCCAGCAGTTTATCCGGTGCAACTAATGAAAAACTGTTTTTT. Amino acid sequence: CASSLSGATNEKLFF.

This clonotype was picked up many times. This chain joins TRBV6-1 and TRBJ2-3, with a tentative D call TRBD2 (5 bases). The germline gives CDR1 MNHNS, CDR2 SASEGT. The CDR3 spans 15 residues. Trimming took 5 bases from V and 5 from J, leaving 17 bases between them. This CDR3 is CASSPGLLGRDTQYF. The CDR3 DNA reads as TGTGCCAGCAGTCCCGGTCTATTGGGGAGAGATACGCAGTATTTT.

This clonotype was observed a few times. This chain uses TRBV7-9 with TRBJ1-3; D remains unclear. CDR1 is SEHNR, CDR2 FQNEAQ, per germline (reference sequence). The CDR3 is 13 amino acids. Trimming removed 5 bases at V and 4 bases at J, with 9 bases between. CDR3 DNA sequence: TGTGCCAGCAGCCAAGGAGGGGGAAACACCATATATTTT. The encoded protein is CASSQGGGNTIYF.

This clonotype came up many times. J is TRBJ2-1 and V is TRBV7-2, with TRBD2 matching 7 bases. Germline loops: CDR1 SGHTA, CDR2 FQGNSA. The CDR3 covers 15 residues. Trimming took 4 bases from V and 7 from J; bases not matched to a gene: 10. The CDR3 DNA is TGTGCCAGCAGCTCCCGTGGCCTAGCGGCGAATGAGCAGTTCTTC. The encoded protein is CASSSRGLAANEQFF.